What follows is one T cell receptor beta chain and its context. Its specificity is not known. The record originates from a study of memory CD4+ T cells and cytomegalovirus serostatus. Study at large: Donors were healthy Belgian adults, 10 or so CMV seropositive and 24 seronegative. Broader study findings: CD4+ memory repertoires contained about two fifths of the roughly 150 reported CMV TCRbeta sequences. Repertoires predicted CMV serostatus with median bootstrapped AUC of 0.95.

V was shortened by 6 bases and J by 5 bases, with 7 bases between the two germline ends. Per the germline V gene, CDR1 is LNHDA and CDR2 is SQIVND (reference sequence). This CDR3 contains 11 residues. Single viable CD3+CD4+CD8-CD45RO+ cells were sorted as the memory CD4+ T cells. Original processing methods: After removing out-of-frame reads, around 2.2 million distinct TCRbeta sequences remained. Measured with immunoSEQ multiplex PCR; TCRdb has only the in-frame clones, and not every one. V, J and clone size derive from that table, while D and trimming were established from the DNA sequence. The table has about 54,000 clones, about 80% seen once.

This sequence originates from an adult in good health and CMV-seronegative. This rearrangement joins TRBV19 to TRBJ2-5, with D possibly being TRBD1 or TRBD2 (5 bases each). The sample taken for sequencing was memory CD4+ T cells from blood. The CDR3 reads CASRGEETQYF. CDR3 sequence (DNA): TGTGCCAGTAGGGGGGAGGAGACCCAGTACTTC.